This T cell receptor beta chain emerged from a study of shared clonotypes between healthy human individuals. Germline values: CDR1 SGDLS, CDR2 YYNGEE. The germline V and J ends were trimmed by 4 bases and 4 bases, with 11 bases remaining between them. This CDR3 region has 13 residues. The study's findings and limits: Blood was the sole source, and tissue repertoires probably differ. Across a handful of donors, naive CD4 shared roughly 5%, naive CD8 over 3%, memory CD4 roughly 2.4%, memory CD8 roughly 0.37%.

Terminally differentiated effector memory CD45RA+ cells were left out of the naive CD8 fraction, which was CD45RO-negative and positively selected for CCR7. The study enrolled healthy HIV-negative adults without recent acute infections or vaccinations as donors. Notes on this clone: Its matching antigen is unknown. Within the sample, other DNA sequences also encode this same CDR3.

The data were produced by immunoSEQ multiplex PCR, yet TCRdb's version contains in-frame clones alone and is incomplete. The sample lists some 2,100,000 clones, 85% to 95% occurring once. The clonotype was recovered from a man aged 18 to 30 in good health. Some clones in this sample may be carry-over from other donors' samples. This chain connects TRBV9 to TRBJ1-1; a weak D match, TRBD1 (6 bases). The sequenced material came from naive CD8+ T cells from PBMCs. The CDR3, as DNA: TGTGCCAGCAGCCTCGGGGGCTCCACTGAAGCTTTCTTT. It specifies CASSLGGSTEAFF.